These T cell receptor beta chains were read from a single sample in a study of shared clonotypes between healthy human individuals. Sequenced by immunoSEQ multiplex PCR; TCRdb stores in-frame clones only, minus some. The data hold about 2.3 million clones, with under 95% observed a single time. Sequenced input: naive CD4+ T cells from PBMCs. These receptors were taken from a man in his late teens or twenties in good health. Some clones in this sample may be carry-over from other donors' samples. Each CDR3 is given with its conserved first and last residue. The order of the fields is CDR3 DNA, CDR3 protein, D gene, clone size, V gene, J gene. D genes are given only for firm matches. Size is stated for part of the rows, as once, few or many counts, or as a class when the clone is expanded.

TGTGCCAGCTCACCAGGACAGAACTACGAGCAGTACTTC	CASSPGQNYEQYF	NA	NA	TRBV18	TRBJ2-7
TGTGCCACCAGAGACAGAAGTAATGAAAAACTGTTTTTT	CATRDRSNEKLFF	NA	NA	TRBV19	TRBJ1-4
TGTGCCAGCAGTTTATACCTGAGAGGGGCGGGCAATCAGCCCCAGCATTTT	CASSLYLRGAGNQPQHF	NA	NA	TRBV28	TRBJ1-5
TGTGCCAGCAGCTTGTGGGCCCCCTATGGCTACACCTTC	CASSLWAPYGYTF	NA	NA	TRBV5-6	TRBJ1-2
TGTGCCAGCTCGCTAACAAGGACAATTCAGCCCCAGCATTTT	CASSLTRTIQPQHF	NA	NA	TRBV18	TRBJ1-5
TGCGCCAGCAGCCCCGGGACAGCCTCCTACGAGCAGTACTTC	CASSPGTASYEQYF	TRBD1	NA	TRBV5-1	TRBJ2-7
TGTGCCAGCAGCCGTGGACTAGCAGTCGGGTATGAGCAGTTCTTC	CASSRGLAVGYEQFF	TRBD2	NA	TRBV7-8	TRBJ2-1
TGTGCCATCCAGGGGCTGGACGAGCAGTACTTC	CAIQGLDEQYF	NA	NA	TRBV10-3	TRBJ2-7
TGTGCCAGCAGAGACAGGGGAGCGAACACCATATATTTT	CASRDRGANTIYF	TRBD1	NA	TRBV28	TRBJ1-3
TGTGCCAGCAGTAGGGCAGGAATCTATGGCTACACCTTC	CASSRAGIYGYTF	NA	once	TRBV28	TRBJ1-2
TGTGCCAGCAGTTCCCCCCCGTTCGGGTCTTGGGGAGCTTTCTTT	CASSSPPFGSWGAFF	NA	few	TRBV28	TRBJ1-1
TGTGCCATCAGTGACTGGACAGGGGATCAGCCCCAGCATTTT	CAISDWTGDQPQHF	TRBD1	NA	TRBV10-3	TRBJ1-5
TGTGCCAGCAGCTTAGACCGGGTGGATACGCAGTATTTT	CASSLDRVDTQYF	NA	NA	TRBV7-7	TRBJ2-3
TGTGCCACTAGCGGGAGTTATATAAATGAGCAGTTCTTC	CATSGSYINEQFF	TRBD2	NA	TRBV28	TRBJ2-1
TGTGCCAGCAGTCCGACTAGCGGCCAACAAGAGACCCAGTACTTC	CASSPTSGQQETQYF	TRBD2	NA	TRBV11-3	TRBJ2-5
TGCAGCGGGGGGACCAAGTTGGCAGAGACCCAGTACTTC	CSGGTKLAETQYF	NA	once	TRBV29-1	TRBJ2-5
TGTGCCAGCAGTTTGGGACGGAGCGTTAACTATGGCTACACCTTC	CASSLGRSVNYGYTF	NA	NA	TRBV6-6	TRBJ1-2
TGTGCCTGGAGACAGGGGGTTAGCTCTGGAAACACCATATATTTT	CAWRQGVSSGNTIYF	TRBD1	NA	TRBV30	TRBJ1-3